This T cell receptor beta chain was sequenced in a study of Tregs in tolerant kidney transplant recipients (dated by TCRdb to the late 2010s). In the study overall: TCRbeta sequencing was used in the study to identify donor-specific regulatory T cells before combined kidney and bone marrow transplantation, and the identified cells were then tracked after transplant.

The transplants used related donors with nonmyeloablative bone marrow transplantation, and mixed chimerism in the human trials was transient. Unstimulated Tregs (CD4+CD25+CD127-), CD4+ non-Tregs (CD4+CD25-), CD4 and CD8 cells were FACS-sorted from thawed PBMCs. The patients were a few recipients of combined kidney and bone marrow transplants from the ITN036ST trial, and samples were available only from these trial subjects. Healthy control blood was processed to PBMCs with a Ficoll density gradient and then cryopreserved, whereas patient PBMCs were collected both before and after transplant. For TCRbeta CDR3 sequencing, genomic DNA from the sorted cells was extracted using the QIAGEN DNeasy Blood and Tissue Kit. Through immunoSEQ, high-throughput TCRbeta CDR3 sequencing was done commercially, including PCR amplification with internal controls and bias correction. Per the source publication's procedure: A unique productive TCRbeta sequence was defined by the CDR3 nucleotide sequence when primers matched, and otherwise by the CDR3 amino acid sequence together with the Vbeta and Jbeta genes. Sorting error was corrected by removing sequences shared between sorted populations at a frequency ratio of 2:1 or less, and the remaining shared sequences were assigned to the higher population. A sequence was defined as donor-reactive if the sequence was expanded at least 5-fold in CFSE-low cells compared with unstimulated cells and had a frequency of at least 0.01% in CFSE-low cells. Repertoire divergence was quantified by Jensen-Shannon divergence using the top 100 TCRbeta sequences ranked by frequency. For any sample with multiple sequencing runs, sorting error was corrected in each run separately before the runs were pooled. TCRdb provides this immuneACCESS table in a form limited to in-frame rearrangements. Some clones are lacking; in checked studies, under half of them reflect an unresolved V gene, and why the rest are absent is not known. V, J and clone size reflect that table, while D and trimming were determined from the DNA. This sample comprises some 50,000 clones, roughly nine tenths of them detected only once. The ten top clones hold about 16% of the sample.

Beyond this particular receptor, the publication reports: In tolerant patients, the expansion of donor-specific Tregs was greater than global Treg expansion, suggesting that the expansion was antigen-driven rather than nonspecific. Because the PCR primers were changed over time for some patients, nucleotide-level comparison could not be performed across the samples from those patients. Expanding Tregs with activated donor B cells appeared to identify the most biologically relevant and donor-specific TCRbeta repertoire. Biological reproducibility was not directly assessed, although technical replication error appeared to be minimal. The study was limited by small patient numbers, and the findings need validation in larger populations and under other immunosuppression protocols.

Comments on this clone: Its antigen specificity is not known. No quality values exist for individual bases; no much larger clone is one base distant.

Unmatched junction bases come to 10, with V trimmed by 6 bases and J by 5 bases. The germline V gene provides CDR1 SNHLY and CDR2 FYNNEI. From its cysteine to its phenylalanine, the CDR3 spans 17 amino acids. Only the CDR3 portion is preserved as DNA: 51 bases, with reading frame beginning at the first base. This clonotype was obtained from a human patient who received a combined kidney and bone marrow transplant. Some T cells may originate with the graft donor following a transplant. The source was CD8+ T cells from blood (PBMCs), collected 12 months after the transplant. The sequence links TRBV2 to TRBJ2-7; a stretch of 16 junction bases matches TRBD2. In nucleotides, the sequence is TGTGCCAGCAGGGGACTAGCGGGGGGGCTTAGTCCGCACGAGCAGTACTTC. Its protein is CASRGLAGGLSPHEQYF.